Listed below are T cell receptor beta chains from one sample, sequenced in a study of shared T cell receptors in the human thymus. The assay was immunoSEQ multiplex PCR, and TCRdb's table has in-frame clones only and misses some. This sample has hundreds of thousands of clones, with 80% to 90% found just once. These data are also associated with another study on human thymus T cells.

What was sequenced was thymocytes. These receptor sequences come from a boy in the first two years of life with a congenital heart defect. CDR3s leave out the opening cysteine and the closing phenylalanine or tryptophan. Each record gives: J gene, clone size, V gene, CDR3 protein. Clone size is given for some rows only: seen once, a few or many times, or a class if the clone is expanded.

TRBJ1-1	.	TRBV18	ASSSGQGESVNTEAF
TRBJ2-7	.	TRBV5-5	ASSPTAGGKQY
TRBJ1-6	.	TRBV7-2	ASSRHSAGNSPLH
TRBJ2-1	.	TRBV28	ASRERQGAFNEQF
TRBJ2-7	.	TRBV7-9	ASSFAQGLVVYEQY
TRBJ1-2	.	TRBV28	AANVGGTGDDGYT
TRBJ2-3	once	TRBV11-2	ASSLGPAEYTDTQY
TRBJ2-3	.	TRBV11-3	ASSETGIEDTQY
TRBJ1-5	.	TRBV7-2	ASSPWDRGCDHSNQPQH
TRBJ2-3	.	TRBV21-1	ASSPPGLAKSTDTQY
TRBJ1-2	.	TRBV19	ASSRPLRDRDYGYT
TRBJ2-7	.	TRBV7-2	ASSLGTMGYEQY
TRBJ2-7	.	TRBV11-2	ASSLGRASDSYEQY
TRBJ1-2	.	TRBV23-1	ASSQSRQDYGYT
TRBJ1-1	.	TRBV19	ATTTGQGTEAF
TRBJ2-5	.	TRBV7-9	ASSSPYETQY
TRBJ1-1	.	TRBV4-1	ASSQVVVQGEISIMNTEAF
TRBJ1-1	.	TRBV5-1	ASSLGGGTEAF
TRBJ1-2	once	TRBV4-3	ASSQESQGNYGYT
TRBJ2-1	.	TRBV7-2	ASRTSGSSYNEQF
TRBJ2-2	.	TRBV7-2	ASSFSRRTGTGELF
TRBJ2-7	once	TRBV5-4	ASSSRDTRITGNDEQY
TRBJ2-6	once	TRBV9	ASSPRNSNSRLSGANVLT
TRBJ1-4	.	TRBV30	AWTHGQGTDLRDEKLF
TRBJ2-3	.	TRBV28	ASSLEGSGSALGGTDTQY
TRBJ1-2	.	TRBV30	AWTAPWTGSTNYGYT
TRBJ2-3	.	TRBV25-1	ASSDRGRTDTQY
TRBJ2-5	few	TRBV6-5	ASSHMFERWETQY
TRBJ2-3	.	TRBV11-3	ASSLAGEVDTQY
TRBJ2-3	.	TRBV4-3	ASSQALAGATKSTDTQY
TRBJ1-5	.	TRBV4-1	ASSQDSTTGVGNQPQH
TRBJ1-4	.	TRBV5-1	ASRPTGEDEKLF
TRBJ2-4	.	TRBV4-3	ASSQEVAGGPGCIKNIQY
TRBJ1-5	.	TRBV25-1	ASSGGGAINQPQH
TRBJ2-1	.	TRBV2	ASSPPLAGLDNEQF
TRBJ1-5	once	TRBV19	ASRCRDRSSKQPQH
TRBJ2-4	.	TRBV4-3	ASSQEGPRSSGRNIQY
TRBJ1-2	.	TRBV5-6	ASSFGRGVIYGYT
TRBJ2-1	few	TRBV10-1	ASSERPRDNEQF
TRBJ2-7	.	TRBV14	ASSPRTSGSYEQY
TRBJ1-5	.	TRBV10-1	ASSGDRVSQPQH
TRBJ2-7	.	TRBV27	ASSSDGQGRQY
TRBJ2-7	.	TRBV5-1	ASSPGQVSHNYEQY
TRBJ2-2	.	TRBV19	ASTSGQGDTGELF
TRBJ2-7	.	TRBV29-1	SVEAGGNEQY
TRBJ2-7	.	TRBV7-9	ASSMDRGFSYEQY
TRBJ2-5	.	TRBV4-1	ASSYRLSGTSRDGETQY
TRBJ1-5	.	TRBV29-1	SVAPSSNQPQH